Listed below are T cell receptor beta chains from one sample, sequenced in a study of T cell responses to AZD1222 COVID-19 vaccine. The protocol was immunoSEQ multiplex PCR, while the TCRdb copy is restricted to in-frame clones and leaves out a portion. The data show under 150,000 clones, roughly 87% seen once. The material was peripheral blood, obtained 28 days after the second AZD1222 dose. The receptors shown here come from an adult who received the AZD1222 COVID-19 vaccine. Both conserved end residues are part of each CDR3. A D gene is named only where the DNA matches it firmly. Expanded clones are given a class, and other clones once, few, many or no size at all.

DNA	CDR3	V	J	size	D
TGTGCCAGTAGTATGGGGGATGGCGGAATCTATGGCTACACCTTC	CASSMGDGGIYGYTF	TRBV19	TRBJ1-2	.	.
TGTGCCAGCAGTTCCGCGGGAGGGGAGACCCAGTACTTC	CASSSAGGETQYF	TRBV6-2/TRBV6-3	TRBJ2-5	.	TRBD2
TGTGCCAAAGTTCCGTGGGGGACCAAAAACATTCAGTACTTC	CAKVPWGTKNIQYF	TRBV21-1	TRBJ2-4	.	.
TGCGCCAGCAGCCCGGGACTAGCGGGGGGAACTAGCACAGATACGCAGTATTTT	CASSPGLAGGTSTDTQYF	TRBV5-1	TRBJ2-3	.	TRBD2
TGTGCCAGCAGTTCTAGGGCATCAGGAAACACCATATATTTT	CASSSRASGNTIYF	TRBV27	TRBJ1-3	.	.
TGTGCCAGCAGCTTAGCTGTGGAAAACATTCAGTACTTC	CASSLAVENIQYF	TRBV7-9	TRBJ2-4	.	.
TGTGCCACCCGACAGGGGGAGGCCAAAAACATTCAGTACTTC	CATRQGEAKNIQYF	TRBV21-1	TRBJ2-4	.	.
TGTGCCAGCAGCTTCGAGGCTTTCGGCTATGGCTACACCTTC	CASSFEAFGYGYTF	TRBV5-6	TRBJ1-2	.	.
TGTGCCAGCAGTTACTCGTACAGCTATGAAAAACTGTTTTTT	CASSYSYSYEKLFF	TRBV6-5	TRBJ1-4	once	.
TGTGCCATCAGTGAGAGGGAGGGAACGGGCTACGAGCAGTACTTC	CAISEREGTGYEQYF	TRBV10-3	TRBJ2-7	.	TRBD2
TGTGCCAGCAGCCAAGATCGGGGGACACTAAACTATGGCTACACCTTC	CASSQDRGTLNYGYTF	TRBV3-1/TRBV3-2	TRBJ1-2	.	.
TGTGCCAGCAGCCACAAATCACCCCTCCACTTT	CASSHKSPLHF	TRBV2	TRBJ1-6	few	.
TGTGCCAGCAGCAGGGTCCCGCAGGGAGGCGACGAGCAGTACTTC	CASSRVPQGGDEQYF	TRBV5-6	TRBJ2-7	.	.
TGTGCCAGCAGCTTAGACGGGGGTAACACTGAAGCTTTCTTT	CASSLDGGNTEAFF	TRBV7-2	TRBJ1-1	.	.
TGTGCCAGCAGCACCGGGACTAGCGGCGATACGCAGTATTTT	CASSTGTSGDTQYF	TRBV5-4	TRBJ2-3	.	TRBD2
TGTGCCAGCAGTTTATCTGGACAGGGTGTTCGCGAGCAGTACTTC	CASSLSGQGVREQYF	TRBV27	TRBJ2-7	.	TRBD1
TGTGCCTCCACTACAGGGACCGGTTTGAGCAATCAGCCCCAGCATTTT	CASTTGTGLSNQPQHF	TRBV19	TRBJ1-5	.	.
TGTGCCATCAGTGACATGACAGCTGGAAACACCATATATTTT	CAISDMTAGNTIYF	TRBV10-3	TRBJ1-3	.	.